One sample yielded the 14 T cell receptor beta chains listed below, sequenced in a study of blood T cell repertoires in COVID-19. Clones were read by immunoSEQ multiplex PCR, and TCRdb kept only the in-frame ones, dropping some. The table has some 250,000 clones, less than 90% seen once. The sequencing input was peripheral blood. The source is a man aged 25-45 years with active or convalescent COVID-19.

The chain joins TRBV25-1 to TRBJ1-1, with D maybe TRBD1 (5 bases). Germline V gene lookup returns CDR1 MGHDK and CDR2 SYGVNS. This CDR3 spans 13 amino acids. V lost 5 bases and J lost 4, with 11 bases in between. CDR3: CASSRGGLTEAFF. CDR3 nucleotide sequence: TGTGCCAGCAGTCGGGGGGGACTCACTGAAGCTTTCTTT. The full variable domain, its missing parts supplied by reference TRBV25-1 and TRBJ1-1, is EADIYQTPRYLVIGTGKKITLECSQTMGHDKMYWYQQDPGMELHLIHYSYGVNSTEKGDLSSESTVSRIRTEHFPLTLESARPSHTSQYLCASSRGGLTEAFFGQGTRLTVV.

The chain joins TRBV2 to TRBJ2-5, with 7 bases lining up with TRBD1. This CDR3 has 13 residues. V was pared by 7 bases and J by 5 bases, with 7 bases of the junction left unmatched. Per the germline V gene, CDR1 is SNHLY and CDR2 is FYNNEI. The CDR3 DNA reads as TGTGCCAGCAAAAAGACAGGGTGGGAGACCCAGTACTTC. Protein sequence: CASKKTGWETQYF.

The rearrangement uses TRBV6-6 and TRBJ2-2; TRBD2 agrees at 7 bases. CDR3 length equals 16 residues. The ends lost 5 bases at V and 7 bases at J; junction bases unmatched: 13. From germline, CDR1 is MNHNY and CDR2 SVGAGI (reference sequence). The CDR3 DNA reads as TGTGCCAGCAGTCCGCGCCTGGGAGGGTCGGTCGGGGAGCTGTTTTTT. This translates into CASSPRLGGSVGELFF.

The CDR3 protein is CASSSSGGNEQFF. The DNA for the CDR3 is TGTGCCAGCAGTTCCAGCGGGGGCAATGAGCAGTTCTTC. V and J are TRBV6-5 and TRBJ2-1; TRBD2 matches 8 bases. The junction had 2 bases not matched to a gene; V was cut back by 4 bases and J by 6 bases. This CDR3 is 13 amino acids long. Germline V gives CDR1 MNHEY, CDR2 SVGAGI.

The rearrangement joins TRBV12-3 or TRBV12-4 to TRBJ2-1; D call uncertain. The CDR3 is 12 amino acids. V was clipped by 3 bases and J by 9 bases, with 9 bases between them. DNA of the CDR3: TGTGCCAGCAGTTTCCTTCTCCCTGAGCAGTTCTTC. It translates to CASSFLLPEQFF.

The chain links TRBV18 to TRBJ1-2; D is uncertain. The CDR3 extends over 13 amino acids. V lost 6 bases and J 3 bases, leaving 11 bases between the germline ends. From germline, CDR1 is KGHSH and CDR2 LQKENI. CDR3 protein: CASSPTADYGYTF. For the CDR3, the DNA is TGTGCCAGCTCCCCAACAGCGGACTATGGCTACACCTTC.

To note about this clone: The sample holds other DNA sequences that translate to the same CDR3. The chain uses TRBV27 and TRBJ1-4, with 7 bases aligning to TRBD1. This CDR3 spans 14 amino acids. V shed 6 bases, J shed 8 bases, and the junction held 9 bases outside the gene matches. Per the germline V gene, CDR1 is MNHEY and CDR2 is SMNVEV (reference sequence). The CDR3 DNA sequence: TGTGCCAGCAGCAGAACAGGGGTCGGAGAAAAACTGTTTTTT. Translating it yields CASSRTGVGEKLFF.

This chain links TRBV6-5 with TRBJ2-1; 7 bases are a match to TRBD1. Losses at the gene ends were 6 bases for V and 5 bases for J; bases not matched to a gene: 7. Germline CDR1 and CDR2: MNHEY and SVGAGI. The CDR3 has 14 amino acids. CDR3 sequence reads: CASSRTGQNNEQFF. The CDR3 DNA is TGTGCCAGCAGCCGAACGGGACAGAACAATGAGCAGTTCTTC.

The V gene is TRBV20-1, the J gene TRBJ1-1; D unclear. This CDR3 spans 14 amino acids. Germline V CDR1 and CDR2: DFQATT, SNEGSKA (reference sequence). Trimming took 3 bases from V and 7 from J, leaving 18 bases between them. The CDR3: CSASRHTQTNEAFF. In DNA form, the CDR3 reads TGCAGTGCTAGTAGACATACCCAAACGAATGAAGCTTTCTTT.

CDR3 bases: TGTGCCAGCAGCCCCCTAAGGGGGCGCGATGAAAAACTGTTTTTT. Residues: CASSPLRGRDEKLFF. The chain couples TRBV7-2 to TRBJ1-4, with TRBD1 matching over 7 bases. Trimming at V came to 5 bases and at J to 6 bases, leaving 9 bases not matched to a gene. The CDR3 covers 15 residues. CDR1 and CDR2 from the germline V gene are SGHTA and FQGNSA.

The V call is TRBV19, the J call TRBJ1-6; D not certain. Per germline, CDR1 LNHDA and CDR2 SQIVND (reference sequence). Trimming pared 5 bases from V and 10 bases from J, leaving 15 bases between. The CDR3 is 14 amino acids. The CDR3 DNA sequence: TGTGCCAGTAGTCAGGTCTCGGGAGGATCACCCCTCCACTTT. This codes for CASSQVSGGSPLHF.

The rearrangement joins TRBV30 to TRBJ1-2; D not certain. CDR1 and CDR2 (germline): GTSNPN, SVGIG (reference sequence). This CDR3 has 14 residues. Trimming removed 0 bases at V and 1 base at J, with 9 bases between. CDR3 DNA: TGTGCCTGGAGTGTATTAAATTTTAACTATGGCTACACCTTC. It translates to CAWSVLNFNYGYTF.

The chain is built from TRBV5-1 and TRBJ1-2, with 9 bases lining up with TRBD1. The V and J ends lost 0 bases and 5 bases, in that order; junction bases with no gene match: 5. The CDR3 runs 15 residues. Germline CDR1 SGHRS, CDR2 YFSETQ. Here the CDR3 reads CASSLATGGQYGYTF. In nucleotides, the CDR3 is TGCGCCAGCAGCTTGGCGACAGGGGGACAGTATGGCTACACCTTC.

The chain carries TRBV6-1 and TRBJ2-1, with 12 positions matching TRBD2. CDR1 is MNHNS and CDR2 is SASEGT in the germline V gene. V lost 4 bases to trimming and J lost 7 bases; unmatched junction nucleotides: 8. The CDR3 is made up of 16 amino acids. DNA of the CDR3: TGTGCCAGCAGTGTATACCCTAGCGGGGGGGCGAATGAGCAGTTCTTC. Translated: CASSVYPSGGANEQFF.